Listed below are T cell receptor beta chains from one sample, sequenced in a study of OX40 agonist ivuxolimab in advanced cancers. Repertoires were generated with immunoSEQ multiplex PCR, while TCRdb's copy carries only in-frame clones and drops some. The table includes approximately 89,000 clones, more than 75% detected once. Sequencing was performed on CD4+ or CD8+ T cells sorted from blood, taken in a trial of the OX40 agonist ivuxolimab. These receptors were obtained from an adult with an advanced solid tumor such as melanoma, head and neck, liver or kidney cancer. Both conserved end residues are part of each CDR3. A D gene is named only where the DNA matches it firmly.

D gene | J gene | V gene | CDR3 DNA | CDR3 protein
- | TRBJ2-1 | TRBV9 | TGTGCCAGCAGCGTAGGGCCCGACGGACTATACAATGAGCAGTTCTTC | CASSVGPDGLYNEQFF
- | TRBJ2-7 | TRBV4-3 | TGCGCCAGCAGCCAAGTCAAGGGAGCAGGGGAGCAGTACTTC | CASSQVKGAGEQYF
- | TRBJ1-1 | TRBV19 | TGTGCCAGTAGATTCCGCGGATCCGACACTGAAGCTTTCTTT | CASRFRGSDTEAFF
TRBD1 | TRBJ2-7 | TRBV6-1 | TGTGCCAGCAGTGAGGGACAGGTAGTGGGGTACGAGCAGTACTTC | CASSEGQVVGYEQYF
- | TRBJ1-5 | TRBV11-2 | TGTGCCAGCAGCTTAGGTACCCCGGGGCTCTTTAGCAATCAGCCCCAGCATTTT | CASSLGTPGLFSNQPQHF
- | TRBJ1-1 | TRBV10-3 | TGTGCCATCAGTGAGTCCGCGCAAGGGGGTTTCTTT | CAISESAQGGFF
TRBD1 | TRBJ1-4 | TRBV5-1 | TGCGCCAGCAGCTCCGGGACAGCGAATGAAAAACTGTTTTTT | CASSSGTANEKLFF
- | TRBJ1-2 | TRBV28 | TGTGCCAGCAGTTCGGGACTTAACTATGGCTACACCTTC | CASSSGLNYGYTF
TRBD1 | TRBJ1-2 | TRBV27 | TGTGCCAGCAGTATCGTTGGACAGGGACCCTATGGCTACACCTTC | CASSIVGQGPYGYTF
TRBD1 | TRBJ1-1 | TRBV5-1 | TGCGCCAGCAGCTTGACACGGTTCGGACAGGAGGGAGCTTTCTTT | CASSLTRFGQEGAFF